This T cell receptor beta chain was observed in a study of tumor-infiltrating lymphocytes in glioblastoma multiforme. Study results and caveats: Unequal TCR RNA per T cell might skew measured clone sizes.

This CDR3 is 16 amino acids long. Per the germline V gene, CDR1 is DFQATT and CDR2 is SNEGSKA (reference sequence). Multiple V-beta primers and a C-beta primer amplified TCRB from RNA. Input was 0.45 to 0.5 ug total RNA, reverse-transcribed with a C-beta primer. TCRdb called the multiplex PCR reads again in MiXCR, with one record for every CDR3 protein. The sample contains roughly 10,000 distinct CDR3 sequences, 60% to 70% of which appear only once. About this clonotype itself: What it binds is unknown. Compared with germline, one end of the junction differs, possibly owing to a read error.

The specimen sequenced was brain tumor tissue. This sequence originates from a male donor with glioblastoma. The V and J genes are TRBV20-1 and TRBJ1-2, with D possibly being TRBD1 (6 bases). CDR3 sequence (DNA): TGCAGTGCCAGAGTCCAAGGGAAAAACAGGGACTATGGCTACACCTTC. Its protein product is CSARVQGKNRDYGYTF.